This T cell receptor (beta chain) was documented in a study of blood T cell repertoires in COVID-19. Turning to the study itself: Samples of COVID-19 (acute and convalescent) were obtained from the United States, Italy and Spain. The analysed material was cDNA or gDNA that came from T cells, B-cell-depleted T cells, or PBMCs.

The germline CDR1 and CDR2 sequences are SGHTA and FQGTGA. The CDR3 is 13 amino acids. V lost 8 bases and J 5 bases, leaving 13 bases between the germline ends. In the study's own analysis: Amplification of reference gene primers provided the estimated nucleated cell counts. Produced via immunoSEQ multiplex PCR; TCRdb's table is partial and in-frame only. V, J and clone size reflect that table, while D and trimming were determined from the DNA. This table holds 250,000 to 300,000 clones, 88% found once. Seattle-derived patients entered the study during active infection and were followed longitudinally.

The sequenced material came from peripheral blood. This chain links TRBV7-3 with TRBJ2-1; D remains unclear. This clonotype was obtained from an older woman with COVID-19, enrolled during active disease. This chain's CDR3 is CASSRRSDNEQFF. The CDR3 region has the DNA TGTGCCAGCTCTAGAAGGTCCGACAATGAGCAGTTCTTC.